This passage covers 4 T cell receptor beta chains from one sample sequenced in a study of long-term antiretroviral therapy in people with HIV. The run of the v3.0 immunoSEQ assay was at survey level. Using immunoSEQ multiplex PCR, the repertoire was profiled, and TCRdb retains in-frame clones only, with some absent. The sample has 30,000 to 40,000 clones; less than 90% are singletons. The specimen comprised unsorted PBMCs, sampled just before starting antiretroviral therapy. The receptors shown here come from a woman younger than 35 with HIV.

This chain links TRBV7-9 with TRBJ2-7; 8 nucleotides line up with TRBD2. Germline values: CDR1 SEHNR, CDR2 FQNEAQ (reference sequence). CDR3 length equals 14 residues. The J segment lost 0 bases and the V segment lost 5 bases, leaving 3 bases of the junction unmatched. The CDR3 region has the DNA TGTGCCAGCAGCATTAGCGGGACCTCCTACGAGCAGTACTTC. Amino acid sequence: CASSISGTSYEQYF. The whole variable domain, filled in from reference TRBV7-9 and TRBJ2-7, reads DTGVSQNPRHKITKRGQNVTFRCDPISEHNRLYWYRQTLGQGPEFLTYFQNEAQLEKSRLLSDRFSAERPKGSFSTLEIQRTEQGDSAMYLCASSISGTSYEQYFGPGTRLTVT.

This clone was detected a few times. The chain links TRBV5-1 to TRBJ1-2, with D uncertain. The CDR3 has 14 residues. Germline assignment: CDR1 SGHRS and CDR2 YFSETQ. Trimming took off 0 bases at V and 10 bases at J, with 16 bases between the two ends. DNA of the CDR3: TGCGCCAGCAGCTTGGAGACGGGTACTATGGTCTACACCTTC. As protein: CASSLETGTMVYTF.

The J gene is TRBJ1-2, the V gene TRBV28; 9 bases agree with TRBD1. The CDR3 runs 14 residues. Germline loops: CDR1 MDHEN, CDR2 SYDVKM. Trimming cost V 6 bases and J 6 bases; bases outside gene matches: 8. The CDR3 sequence: CASSRDRVKNGYTF. In nucleotides, the CDR3 is TGTGCCAGCAGCCGGGACAGGGTCAAGAATGGCTACACCTTC.

This chain links TRBV19 with TRBJ1-5; no clear D gene. V was cut by 5 bases and J by 10 bases, with 18 bases left in between. This CDR3 has 14 residues. Germline-derived CDR1 and CDR2 are LNHDA and SQIVND (reference sequence). The CDR3 nucleotides are TGTGCCAGTAGTTGGGCAGACCCGGGTTTCCCCCAGCATTTT. Translation: CASSWADPGFPQHF.